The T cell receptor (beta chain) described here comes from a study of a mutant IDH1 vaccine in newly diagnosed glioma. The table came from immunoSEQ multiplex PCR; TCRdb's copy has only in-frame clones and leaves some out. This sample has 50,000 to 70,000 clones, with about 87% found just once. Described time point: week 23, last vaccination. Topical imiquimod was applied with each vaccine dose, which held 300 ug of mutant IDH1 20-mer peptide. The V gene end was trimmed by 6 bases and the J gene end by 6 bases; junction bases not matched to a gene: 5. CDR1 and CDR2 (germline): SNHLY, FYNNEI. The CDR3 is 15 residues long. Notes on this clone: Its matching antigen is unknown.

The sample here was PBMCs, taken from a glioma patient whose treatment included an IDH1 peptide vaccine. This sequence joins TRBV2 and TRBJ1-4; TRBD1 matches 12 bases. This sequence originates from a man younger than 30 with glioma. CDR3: CASSGTGGADEKLFF. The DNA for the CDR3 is TGTGCCAGCAGCGGGACAGGGGGCGCGGATGAAAAACTGTTTTTT.